Below are 20 T cell receptor beta chains sequenced from a single sample in a study of cytomegalovirus exposure and HLA in healthy donors. Clones were read by immunoSEQ multiplex PCR, and TCRdb kept only the in-frame ones, dropping some. The sample records 150,000 to 200,000 clones, 96% being singletons. Sequenced: PBMCs. The source of these receptors is a woman under 30 in good health and CMV-seronegative.

This chain links TRBV5-6 with TRBJ2-7, with D hard to call. With 0 bases removed from V and 1 base from J, the gap between germline ends came to 14 bases. Germline V gene sequence: CDR1 SGHDT, CDR2 YYEEEE. CDR3 length: 16 amino acids. The CDR3 spells CASSLGVRQLSYEQYF. The CDR3, as DNA: TGTGCCAGCAGCTTGGGGGTGCGGCAGCTTTCCTACGAGCAGTACTTC.

The chain recombines TRBV6-6 with TRBJ1-2; 8 bases align to TRBD1. Germline assignment: CDR1 MNHNY and CDR2 SVGAGI (reference sequence). The CDR3 runs 13 residues. V shed 5 bases, J shed 4 bases, and the junction held 3 bases outside the gene matches. CDR3 protein: CASSPGTGYGYTF. The CDR3 bases are TGTGCCAGCAGTCCCGGGACAGGCTATGGCTACACCTTC.

The chain has TRBV5-4 and TRBJ2-3; the D gene is possibly TRBD1 (5 bases). This CDR3 region has 14 residues. Trimming cost V 3 bases and J 3 bases, with 11 bases left between them. Germline assignment: CDR1 SGHNT and CDR2 YYREEE (reference sequence). CDR3 in DNA: TGTGCCAGCAGCTCATCTGGACAAACAGATACGCAGTATTTT. This gives the protein CASSSSGQTDTQYF.

The genes are TRBV18 and TRBJ1-1, with 11 nucleotides matching TRBD1. The junction had 9 bases not matched to a gene; V was cut back by 5 bases and J by 4 bases. The CDR3 is 16 amino acids. Germline loops: CDR1 KGHSH, CDR2 LQKENI. The CDR3 loop is CASSRGQGAGGTEAFF. The CDR3 coding sequence is TGTGCCAGCTCAAGAGGACAGGGGGCAGGAGGCACTGAAGCTTTCTTT.

This clone occurred once. This chain links TRBV29-1 with TRBJ2-7, with a tentative D call TRBD2 (9 bases). Trimming pared 6 bases from V and 1 base from J, leaving 19 bases between. CDR3 length equals 15 residues. In germline, CDR1 is SQVTM, CDR2 ANQGSEA. The CDR3, as DNA: TGCAGCGTCGCGCGGGGGGGGGACAGGTCCTACGAGCAGTACTTC. It yields the protein CSVARGGDRSYEQYF.

The V gene is TRBV21-1, the J gene TRBJ1-6; the table's D call, TRBD1, was not checked against the DNA. TRBV21-1 is a known pseudogene. This CDR3 has 16 residues. The CDR3 sequence: CASSKDRQGANSPLHF. CDR3 DNA: TGTGCCAGCAGCAAAGATCGACAGGGGGCGAATTCACCCCTCCACTTT.

The gene calls are TRBV6-5 and TRBJ2-3, with TRBD1 as a possible D gene (5 bases). From germline, CDR1 is MNHEY and CDR2 SVGAGI. The germline V and J ends were trimmed by 8 bases and 2 bases, with 8 bases remaining between them. This CDR3 contains 12 residues. For the CDR3, the DNA is TGTGCCAGCGGGGCAGACACAGATACGCAGTATTTT. Its translation is CASGADTDTQYF.

The chain carries TRBV2 and TRBJ2-6; D is perhaps TRBD1 (5 bases). Trimming took 5 bases from V and 0 from J, leaving 5 bases between them. In germline, CDR1 is SNHLY, CDR2 FYNNEI. This CDR3 is 14 amino acids long. The CDR3, as DNA: TGTGCCAGCAGTACAGGCTCTGGGGCCAACGTCCTGACTTTC. Protein: CASSTGSGANVLTF.

The chain joins TRBV9 to TRBJ2-7, with D possibly being TRBD2 (5 bases). In germline, CDR1 is SGDLS, CDR2 YYNGEE. This CDR3 has 15 amino acids. With 0 bases removed from V and 0 bases from J, the gap between germline ends came to 10 bases. In DNA, the CDR3 is TGTGCCAGCAGCGTAGAAGGTGGGAGCTCCTACGAGCAGTACTTC. It translates to CASSVEGGSSYEQYF.

The chain links TRBV27 to TRBJ2-3; TRBD2 matches 10 bases. The CDR3 covers 17 residues. J lost 2 bases, V lost 0 bases, and 5 bases had no gene match. From germline, CDR1 is MNHEY and CDR2 SMNVEV (reference sequence). The CDR3 DNA follows: TGTGCCAGCAGTTTATCGAGGACTAGCGGATACACAGATACGCAGTATTTT. Translating gives CASSLSRTSGYTDTQYF.

This chain uses TRBV25-1 with TRBJ1-5; 7 bases agree with TRBD1. Per the germline V gene, CDR1 is MGHDK and CDR2 is SYGVNS. J gave up 6 bases and V 6 bases, and 8 bases lay outside the gene matches. CDR3 length equals 14 residues. The CDR3 region has the DNA TGTGCCAGCAGGGCCGACAGGGCGAGTCAGCCCCAGCATTTT. Translation gives CASRADRASQPQHF.

The gene calls are TRBV5-1 and TRBJ1-5, with D perhaps matching TRBD1 (5 bases). Per the germline V gene, CDR1 is SGHRS and CDR2 is YFSETQ. The ends were cut back, 0 bases at V and 4 bases at J, with 8 bases in the middle. The CDR3 has 14 residues. The CDR3 reads CASSLGQPNQPQHF. DNA of the CDR3: TGCGCCAGCAGCTTGGGACAGCCTAATCAGCCCCAGCATTTT.

V and J are TRBV5-1 and TRBJ2-7, with 7 bases that match TRBD2. J lost 3 bases, V lost 6 bases, and 18 bases had no gene match. This CDR3 has 17 residues. Germline values: CDR1 SGHRS, CDR2 YFSETQ. The CDR3 DNA is TGCGCCAGCAATCCGGTCGGGATGGCGGGGGTAAACTACGAGCAGTACTTC. The encoded protein is CASNPVGMAGVNYEQYF.

This rearrangement joins TRBV7-8 to TRBJ1-5, with TRBD1 matching 8 bases. V lost 1 base to trimming and J lost 7 bases; unmatched junction nucleotides: 9. Germline loops: CDR1 SGHVS, CDR2 FQNEAQ. This CDR3 is 16 amino acids long. In nucleotides, the CDR3 is TGTGCCAGCAGCTTAGTTCAGGGGGCAAAGGGACAGCCCCAGCATTTT. Translated: CASSLVQGAKGQPQHF.

The CDR3 sequence: CSVDTSGETQYF. For the CDR3, the DNA is TGCAGCGTTGATACATCGGGAGAGACCCAGTACTTC. This chain joins TRBV29-1 and TRBJ2-5; D is uncertain. The CDR3 is 12 amino acids. Germline loops: CDR1 SQVTM, CDR2 ANQGSEA. The germline V and J ends were trimmed by 3 bases and 4 bases, with 9 bases remaining between them.

This sequence joins TRBV15 and TRBJ2-3; D gene unclear. There are 13 residues in the CDR3. Per the germline V gene, CDR1 is LNHNV and CDR2 is YYDKDF (reference sequence). The ends were cut back, 2 bases at V and 3 bases at J, with 6 bases in the middle. This chain's CDR3 is CATSRPSTDTQYF. The CDR3 DNA follows: TGTGCCACCAGCAGACCGAGTACAGATACGCAGTATTTT.

This sequence joins TRBV9 and TRBJ1-1, with D possibly TRBD1 on 6 matching bases. CDR1 is SGDLS and CDR2 is YYNGEE in the germline V gene. Trimming cost V 1 base and J 4 bases, with 23 bases left between them. This CDR3 is built from 18 residues. The CDR3 nucleotides read TGTGCCAGCAGCGTAAACCCCAAACTGGGGGCGCGGATCACTGAAGCTTTCTTT. Its protein product is CASSVNPKLGARITEAFF.

V is TRBV7-3 and J is TRBJ1-1, with a possible D match to TRBD1 (5 bases). The CDR3 is 13 residues long. The V end lost 1 base, the J end lost 11 bases, and 14 bases lay between the germline ends. Looked up from germline, CDR1 is SGHTA and CDR2 is FQGTGA. CDR3 amino acids: CASSLMPTEKAFF. The CDR3, as DNA: TGTGCCAGCAGCTTAATGCCGACAGAGAAGGCTTTCTTT.

CDR3 coding DNA: TGTGCCAGCAGTGTCAACGGAGCTCCTAACTATGGCTACACCTTC. Translating gives CASSVNGAPNYGYTF. The chain employs TRBV6-1 and TRBJ1-2, with D unclear. This CDR3 spans 15 amino acids. The germline V and J ends were trimmed by 4 bases and 0 bases, with 12 bases remaining between them. Germline CDR1 MNHNS, CDR2 SASEGT.

In this sample, this clone turned up a few times. This chain joins TRBV27 and TRBJ2-1; maybe TRBD1 (5 bases). The germline CDR1 and CDR2 sequences are MNHEY and SMNVEV (reference sequence). Trimming pared 8 bases from V and 5 bases from J, leaving 16 bases between. The CDR3 contains 14 residues. The CDR3 sequence: CASAILTADNEQFF. The CDR3 region has the DNA TGTGCCAGCGCCATCTTGACAGCCGACAATGAGCAGTTCTTC.